One sample yielded the 9 T cell receptor beta chains listed below, sequenced in a study of HIV-infected patients and healthy controls. One entry per CDR3 protein results from TCRdb running MiXCR on the 5' RACE reads. In the table there are 55,000 to 70,000 distinct CDR3 sequences, roughly 21% of which are singletons. The sample was CD4+ T cells from blood. The receptors here all came from a human donor in good health.

This chain joins TRBV9 and TRBJ2-2; the D gene is possibly TRBD2 (5 bases). Germline-derived CDR1 and CDR2 are SGDLS and YYNGEE. The CDR3 has 16 residues. Trimming removed 0 bases from V and 3 bases from J, with 12 bases in between. The CDR3 nucleotides are TGTGCCAGCAGCGTAGGTCAGCGGACCGACACCGGGGAGCTGTTTTTT. Translated, it gives CASSVGQRTDTGELFF.

This clonotype was observed a few times. The chain carries TRBV6-1 and TRBJ1-6; the D gene is possibly TRBD1 (5 bases). Germline values: CDR1 MNHNS, CDR2 SASEGT. V was shortened by 0 bases and J by 4 bases, with 7 bases between the two germline ends. This CDR3 comprises 15 residues. CDR3 loop: CASSEAKGYNSPLHF. CDR3 nucleotides: TGTGCCAGCAGTGAAGCGAAGGGGTATAATTCACCCCTCCACTTT.

The CDR3 reads CASSYPYSDRGMNTEAFF. The CDR3 DNA reads as TGTGCCAGCAGTTACCCTTACTCCGATCGAGGCATGAACACTGAAGCTTTCTTT. The chain carries TRBV6-2 or TRBV6-3 and TRBJ1-1; no clear D. With 2 bases removed from V and 0 bases from J, the gap between germline ends came to 19 bases. Germline V lookup: CDR1 MNHEY, CDR2 SVGEGT. The CDR3 is 18 residues long.

The genes are TRBV28 and TRBJ2-3, with 9 bases that match TRBD1. Germline assignment: CDR1 MDHEN and CDR2 SYDVKM. V lost 4 bases and J lost 2; bases outside the gene matches: 4. The length of the CDR3 is 15 residues. CDR3 sequence: CASSSGTGSTDTQYF. The CDR3 DNA reads TGTGCCAGCAGTTCCGGGACAGGGTCCACAGATACGCAGTATTTT.

This clonotype occurred many times. The chain couples TRBV7-3 to TRBJ2-2, with 7 bases matching TRBD1. This CDR3 spans 15 amino acids. CDR1 is SGHTA and CDR2 is FQGTGA in the germline V gene. Unmatched junction bases numbered 7, after V lost 2 bases and J lost 7 bases. CDR3 region: CASSLSPGGVGELFF. The CDR3 DNA follows: TGTGCCAGCAGCTTATCTCCAGGGGGAGTCGGGGAGCTGTTTTTT.

A few counts support this clonotype. The rearrangement links TRBV7-9 to TRBJ1-5, with D maybe TRBD1 (6 bases). Per germline, CDR1 SEHNR and CDR2 FQNEAQ (reference sequence). The CDR3 sequence is 16 residues long. Trimming shortened V by 5 bases and J by 0 bases, and 14 bases separated the two germline ends. The CDR3 region is CASSLSRGSSNQPQHF. The CDR3 DNA follows: TGTGCCAGCAGCCTCTCTAGGGGGTCTAGCAATCAGCCCCAGCATTTT.

This clonotype was found a few times. The V and J genes are TRBV11-2 and TRBJ2-7; D could derive from TRBD1 or TRBD2 (6 bases each). With 6 bases removed from V and 0 bases from J, the gap between germline ends came to 21 bases. The CDR3 contains 17 residues. The V gene's germline CDR1 is SGHAT and CDR2 FQNNGV. CDR3 sequence: CASRHWGRGPSSYEQYF. CDR3 sequence (DNA): TGTGCCAGCAGGCATTGGGGTCGGGGGCCGAGCTCCTACGAGCAGTACTTC.

The chain employs TRBV20-1 and TRBJ1-3; a possible D gene is TRBD1 (6 bases). Germline CDR1 reads DFQATT; CDR2 reads SNEGSKA (reference sequence). With 0 bases removed from V and 1 base from J, the gap between germline ends came to 13 bases. The CDR3 is 16 amino acids. The CDR3 nucleotides read TGCAGTGCTAGAGATCTTGGGGGCTCGTCTGGAAACACCATATATTTT. Amino acids: CSARDLGGSSGNTIYF.

This clonotype was counted between two and nine times. The rearrangement joins TRBV29-1 to TRBJ2-1; 7 nucleotides line up with TRBD1. Germline CDR1 and CDR2: SQVTM and ANQGSEA. This CDR3 contains 12 residues. With 6 bases clipped from V and 4 bases from J, the junction kept 3 bases outside the gene matches. This CDR3 is CSVGQAYNEQFF. CDR3 nucleotide sequence: TGCAGCGTCGGACAGGCTTACAATGAGCAGTTCTTC.